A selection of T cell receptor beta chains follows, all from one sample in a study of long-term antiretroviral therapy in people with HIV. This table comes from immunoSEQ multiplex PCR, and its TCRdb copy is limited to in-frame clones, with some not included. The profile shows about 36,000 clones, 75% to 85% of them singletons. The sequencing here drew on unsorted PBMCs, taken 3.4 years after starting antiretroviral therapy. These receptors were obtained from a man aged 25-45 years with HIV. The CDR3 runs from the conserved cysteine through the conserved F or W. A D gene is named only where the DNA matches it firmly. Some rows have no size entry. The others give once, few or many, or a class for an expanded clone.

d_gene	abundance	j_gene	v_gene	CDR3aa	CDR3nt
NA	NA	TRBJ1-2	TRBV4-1	CASASGRRLHGYTF	TGCGCCAGTGCCTCGGGACGGAGACTCCATGGCTACACCTTC
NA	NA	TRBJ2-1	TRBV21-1	CASSKDWFGASGNEQFF	TGTGCCAGCAGCAAAGACTGGTTTGGGGCTAGCGGAAATGAGCAGTTCTTC
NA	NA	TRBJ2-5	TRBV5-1	CASSLKGYQETQYF	TGCGCCAGCAGCTTGAAGGGGTACCAAGAGACCCAGTACTTC
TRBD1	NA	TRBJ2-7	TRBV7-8	CASSGTGPSYEQYF	TGTGCCAGCAGTGGGACAGGGCCGTCCTACGAGCAGTACTTC
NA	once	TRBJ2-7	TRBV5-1	CASSLEPTSSSYEQYF	TGCGCCAGCAGCTTGGAACCGACGTCCAGCTCCTACGAGCAGTACTTC
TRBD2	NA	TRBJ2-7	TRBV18	CASSLAGTTNTYEQYF	TGTGCCAGCTCACTAGCCGGGACTACTAATACCTACGAGCAGTACTTC
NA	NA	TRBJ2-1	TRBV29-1	CSSRTGGAEQFF	TGCAGCTCCCGCACCGGAGGGGCCGAGCAGTTCTTC
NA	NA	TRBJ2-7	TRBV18	CASSPNREEQYF	TGTGCCAGCTCACCAAACAGGGAGGAGCAGTACTTC
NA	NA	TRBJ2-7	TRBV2	CASSDLQGSYEQYF	TGTGCCAGCAGTGATCTGCAGGGCTCCTACGAGCAGTACTTC
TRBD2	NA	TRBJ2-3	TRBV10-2	CASSTSGRGPDTQYF	TGCGCCAGCAGTACTAGCGGGAGGGGCCCAGATACGCAGTATTTT
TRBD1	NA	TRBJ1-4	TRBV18	CASSPGTATNEKLFF	TGTGCCAGCTCACCAGGGACAGCTACTAATGAAAAACTGTTTTTT
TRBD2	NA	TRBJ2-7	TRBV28	CASSLLAGGGEQYF	TGTGCCAGCAGTTTGCTAGCGGGAGGGGGAGAGCAGTACTTC
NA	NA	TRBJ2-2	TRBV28	CASRDPNTGELFF	TGTGCCAGCAGGGATCCGAACACCGGGGAGCTGTTTTTT
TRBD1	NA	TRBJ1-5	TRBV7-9	CASSPGGNQPQHF	TGTGCCAGCAGCCCAGGGGGAAATCAGCCCCAGCATTTT
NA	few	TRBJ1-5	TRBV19	CASSGDIAAPQHF	TGTGCCAGTAGTGGGGACATTGCGGCGCCCCAGCATTTT
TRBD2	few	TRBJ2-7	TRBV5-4	CASSPSGTTRSYEQYF	TGTGCCAGCAGCCCATCGGGGACTACCCGCTCCTACGAGCAGTACTTC
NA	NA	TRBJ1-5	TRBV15	CATSRDRSFNQPQHF	TGTGCCACCAGCAGAGATCGAAGTTTCAATCAGCCCCAGCATTTT